The table lists the clone carrying this TCR beta chain with many counts. The record originates from a study of regulatory T cells in long-lasting Graves disease. V lost 3 bases and J 7 bases, leaving 13 bases between the germline ends. CDR3 length: 15 amino acids. Germline V lookup: CDR1 MNHEY, CDR2 SMNVEV (reference sequence). Researchers made TCR beta libraries by using iRepertoire HTBI primers and running Arm-PCR on CDR3 regions. One entry per CDR3 protein results from TCRdb running MiXCR on the multiplex PCR reads. The top ten clones hold roughly 7.7% of a sample with around 450,000 distinct CDR3 sequences, 20% to 25% of them seen once. Time point meaning: persistent/refractory GD, antithyroid drugs over 5 years with positive TRAb. Isolated PBMC RNA provided the starting material for the TCR library.

The source is a female donor with Graves disease. The genes are TRBV27 and TRBJ1-6; the D gene is possibly TRBD1 (5 bases). Sample: peripheral blood mononuclear cells (PBMCs), taken when the disease was refractory, from a patient treated with antithyroid drugs. CDR3 residues: CASSFGGTRNSPLHF. CDR3 bases: TGTGCCAGCAGTTTCGGGGGAACGCGGAATTCACCCCTCCACTTT.